A single sample is the source of the 9 T cell receptor beta chains below, sequenced in a study of T cells after yellow fever vaccination. Each CDR3 protein is one row after TCRdb ran MiXCR on the 5' RACE reads. There are around 260,000 distinct CDR3 sequences in the sample; roughly 5% occur only once, and about 3.5% lies in the top ten. This sample comprised CD4+ T cells sorted from PBMCs, obtained on the day of the yellow fever booster vaccination. The source is a man younger than 30 who received the YFV17D yellow fever vaccine.

This clonotype was counted at least ten times. The rearrangement joins TRBV20-1 to TRBJ2-7, with D unclear. V lost 4 bases to trimming and J lost 0 bases, with 13 bases between them. Germline CDR1 is DFQATT and CDR2 is SNEGSKA (reference sequence). The CDR3 consists of 14 residues. The CDR3 region is CSATVRRSSYEQYF. In DNA form, the CDR3 reads TGCAGTGCTACCGTCAGGCGAAGCTCCTACGAGCAGTACTTC.

The chain employs TRBV20-1 and TRBJ1-2; TRBD1 matches 7 bases. J gave up 6 bases and V 5 bases, and 21 bases lay outside the gene matches. CDR1 is DFQATT, CDR2 SNEGSKA, per germline (reference sequence). The CDR3 has 17 amino acids. In nucleotides, the CDR3 is TGCAGTGCTGACAGACAGGGTATGCTGGAGAGGCTCGATGGCTACACCTTC. It translates to CSADRQGMLERLDGYTF.

The rearrangement joins TRBV28 to TRBJ2-5, with 7 bases aligning to TRBD1. The germline V gene has CDR1 MDHEN and CDR2 SYDVKM. This CDR3 has 13 amino acids. V dropped 7 bases and J dropped 5; count of bases not matched to a gene: 7. The CDR3 is CASIRTGGETQYF. The CDR3 DNA is TGTGCCAGCATCAGGACAGGCGGGGAGACCCAGTACTTC.

In its sample, this clonotype was seen many times. CDR3 residues: CASSLYGDTQYF. DNA for the CDR3: TGCGCCAGCAGCTTGTACGGAGATACGCAGTATTTT. The chain couples TRBV5-1 to TRBJ2-3; D is unresolved. Trimming removed 1 base at V and 5 bases at J, with 5 bases between. The CDR3 is 12 residues long. The germline CDR1 and CDR2 sequences are SGHRS and YFSETQ.

This clonotype was detected a few times. The genes are TRBV4-2 and TRBJ1-1, with D uncertain. This CDR3 has 16 amino acids. V was cut by 0 bases and J by 2 bases, with 13 bases left in between. Looked up from germline, CDR1 is LGHNA and CDR2 is YNFKEQ. CDR3 in amino acids: CASSQEIRDFNTEAFF. The CDR3 DNA sequence: TGTGCCAGCAGCCAAGAGATTCGGGATTTTAACACTGAAGCTTTCTTT.

V is TRBV5-4 and J is TRBJ1-3, with D possibly matching TRBD1 (5 bases). This CDR3 region has 17 residues. The V gene lost 4 bases and the J gene lost 0 bases, with 17 bases spanning the gap. The germline gives CDR1 SGHNT, CDR2 YYREEE (reference sequence). For the CDR3, the DNA is TGTGCCAGCAGCCCTGGGTGGGGCCTGAGCTCTGGAAACACCATATATTTT. It yields the protein CASSPGWGLSSGNTIYF.

This clonotype was counted ten times or more. The chain carries TRBV10-3 and TRBJ1-1; no definite D call. Germline-derived CDR1 and CDR2 are ENHRY and SYGVKD. The V gene lost 4 bases and the J gene lost 1 base, with 10 bases spanning the gap. This CDR3 region has 14 residues. CDR3 nucleotides: TGTGCCATCAGTGCGGCAGGACGGAACACTGAAGCTTTCTTT. It translates to CAISAAGRNTEAFF.

This clonotype has just a few counts. The V and J genes are TRBV11-1 and TRBJ2-1; D not certain. Trimming removed 0 bases from V and 0 bases from J, with 6 bases in between. This CDR3 has 15 residues. In germline, CDR1 is SGHAT, CDR2 FQDESV (reference sequence). DNA for the CDR3: TGTGCCAGCAGCTTAGCTATGGGCTCCTACAATGAGCAGTTCTTC. Its protein product is CASSLAMGSYNEQFF.

The chain uses TRBV15 and TRBJ2-7, with D tentatively TRBD1 (5 bases). The germline V gene encodes CDR1 LNHNV and CDR2 YYDKDF (reference sequence). The V gene lost 6 bases and the J gene lost 9 bases, with 24 bases spanning the gap. CDR3 length: 15 amino acids. CDR3 nucleotides: TGTGCCACCAGAGGAGCCGGCAGGGTGGTACGAGGGCAGTACGTC. Encoded protein: CATRGAGRVVRGQYV.